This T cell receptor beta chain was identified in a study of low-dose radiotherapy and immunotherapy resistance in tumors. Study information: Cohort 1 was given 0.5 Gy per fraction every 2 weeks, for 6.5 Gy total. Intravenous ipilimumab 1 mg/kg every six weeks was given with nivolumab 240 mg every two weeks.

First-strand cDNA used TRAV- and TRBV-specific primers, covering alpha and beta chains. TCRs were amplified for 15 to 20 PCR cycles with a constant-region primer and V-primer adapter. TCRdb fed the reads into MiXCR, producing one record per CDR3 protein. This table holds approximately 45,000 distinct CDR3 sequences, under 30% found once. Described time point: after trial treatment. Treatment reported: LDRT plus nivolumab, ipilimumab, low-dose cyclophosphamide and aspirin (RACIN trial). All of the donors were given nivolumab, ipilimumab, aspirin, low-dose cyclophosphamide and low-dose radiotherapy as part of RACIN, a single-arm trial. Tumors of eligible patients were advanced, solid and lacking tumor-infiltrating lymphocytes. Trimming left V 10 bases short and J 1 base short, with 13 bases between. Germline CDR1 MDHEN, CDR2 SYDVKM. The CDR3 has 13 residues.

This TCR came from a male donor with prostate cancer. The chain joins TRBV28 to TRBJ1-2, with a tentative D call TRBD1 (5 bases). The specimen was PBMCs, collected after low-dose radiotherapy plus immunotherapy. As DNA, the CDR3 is TGTGCCACTAGGGACGGGGGTAACTATGGCTACACCTTC. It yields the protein CATRDGGNYGYTF.